Included here is one T cell receptor beta chain sequence, with context. This clonotype was seen ten or more times. What this receptor recognizes is not known. Base qualities are missing; no much larger clone stands one base away. V is cut back by 5 bases and J by 4 bases, with 8 bases in the junction unmatched. The CDR1 and CDR2 encoded by the germline V gene (reference sequence) are DFQATT and SNEGSKA. From cysteine to phenylalanine, the CDR3 is 13 amino acids long. Here the CDR3 DNA is all that survives: 39 bases in frame from base 1. The sample comes from a study of T-cell reconstitution after alpha-beta-depleted transplantation in children (dated by TCRdb to the mid-2010s). In terms of the full investigation: Using TCR repertoire profiling, the study quantitatively followed how T-cell immune reconstitution unfolded in children after TCRalphabeta/CD19-depleted allogeneic hematopoietic cell transplantation.

The receptor library was made with PCR. Sequencing took place on an Illumina HiSeq 2500. Molecular barcoding was employed in the preparation of TCR libraries, with unique molecular identifiers being used to normalize TCRbeta repertoire quantification. TCRdb ran its own pipeline on the public reads, namely fastp trimming at Q25 and MiXCR clone calling, and kept in-frame beta chains. Each record represents a unique CDR3 protein, reported with the most common genes and DNA among its rows. This sample holds 200,000 to 300,000 distinct CDR3 sequences; approximately 12% were observed only once. The ten largest clones take up roughly 2.8% of the sample.

The receptor comes from a human donor who donated a stem cell graft to a child with acute lymphoblastic leukemia. Here the sequenced sample was PBMCs from the stem cell graft donor, taken from the stem cell graft. The chain is encoded by TRBV20-1 joined to TRBJ2-7, with 7 middle bases fitting TRBD1. The CDR3 reads CSAPQGPPYEQYF. Read as DNA, the sequence is TGCAGTGCTCCACAGGGGCCGCCTTACGAGCAGTACTTC.